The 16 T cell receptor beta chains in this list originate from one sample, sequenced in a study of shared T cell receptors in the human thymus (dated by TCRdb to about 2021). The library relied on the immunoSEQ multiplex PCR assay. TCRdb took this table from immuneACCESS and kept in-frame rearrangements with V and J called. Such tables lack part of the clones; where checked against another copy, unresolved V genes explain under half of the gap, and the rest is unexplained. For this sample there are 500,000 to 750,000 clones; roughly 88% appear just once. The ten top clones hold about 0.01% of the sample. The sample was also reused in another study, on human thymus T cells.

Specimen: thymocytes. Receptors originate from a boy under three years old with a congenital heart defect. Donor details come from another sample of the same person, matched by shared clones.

The CDR3 loop reads CASSEEAGADTQYF. The CDR3 region has the DNA TGTGCCAGCAGTGAAGAGGCGGGAGCGGATACGCAGTATTTT. The V and J genes are TRBV6-1 and TRBJ2-3; 7 bases are a match to TRBD2. CDR3 length equals 14 residues. Germline V gives CDR1 MNHNS, CDR2 SASEGT. V was clipped by 1 base and J by 6 bases; unmatched bases: 4.

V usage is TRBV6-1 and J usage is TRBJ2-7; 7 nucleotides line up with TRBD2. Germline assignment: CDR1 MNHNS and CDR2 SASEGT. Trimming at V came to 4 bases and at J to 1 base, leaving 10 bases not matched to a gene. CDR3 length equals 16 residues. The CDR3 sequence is CASSAPRGRGSYEQYF. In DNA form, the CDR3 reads TGTGCCAGCAGTGCCCCTCGTGGGAGGGGATCCTACGAGCAGTACTTC.

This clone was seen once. For the CDR3, the DNA is TGCGCCAGCAGCGGATCACTAGCGGGAAAGGGGGATACGCAGTATTTT. Residues: CASSGSLAGKGDTQYF. The chain carries TRBV5-1 and TRBJ2-3; 10 nucleotides agree with TRBD2. J lost 6 bases, V lost 4 bases, and 11 bases had no gene match. Germline CDR1 SGHRS, CDR2 YFSETQ. The CDR3 totals 16 residues.

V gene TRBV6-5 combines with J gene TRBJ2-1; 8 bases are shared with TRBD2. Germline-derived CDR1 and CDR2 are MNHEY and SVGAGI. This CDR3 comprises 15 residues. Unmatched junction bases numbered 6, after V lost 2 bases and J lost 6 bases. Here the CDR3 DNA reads TGTGCCAGCAGTTACGACGGGAGGGCCGGCAATGAGCAGTTCTTC. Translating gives CASSYDGRAGNEQFF.

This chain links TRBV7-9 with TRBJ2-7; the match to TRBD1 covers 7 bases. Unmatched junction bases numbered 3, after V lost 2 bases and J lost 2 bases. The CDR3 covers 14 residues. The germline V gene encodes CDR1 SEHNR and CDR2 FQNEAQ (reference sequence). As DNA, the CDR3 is TGTGCCAGCAGCTTAAGACAGGGAGCCTACGAGCAGTACTTC. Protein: CASSLRQGAYEQYF.

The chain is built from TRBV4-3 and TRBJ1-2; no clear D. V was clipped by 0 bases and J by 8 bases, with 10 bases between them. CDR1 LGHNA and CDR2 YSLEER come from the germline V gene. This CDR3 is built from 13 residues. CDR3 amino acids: CASSQDRNGGYTF. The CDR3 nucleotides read TGCGCCAGCAGCCAAGATCGCAATGGCGGCTACACCTTC.

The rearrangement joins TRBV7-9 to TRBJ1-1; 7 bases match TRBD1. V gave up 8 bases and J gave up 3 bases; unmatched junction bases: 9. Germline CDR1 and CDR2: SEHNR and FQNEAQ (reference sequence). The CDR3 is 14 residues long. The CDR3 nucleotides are TGTGCCAGCGCCACCGGGACAGAGGACACTGAAGCTTTCTTT. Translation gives CASATGTEDTEAFF.

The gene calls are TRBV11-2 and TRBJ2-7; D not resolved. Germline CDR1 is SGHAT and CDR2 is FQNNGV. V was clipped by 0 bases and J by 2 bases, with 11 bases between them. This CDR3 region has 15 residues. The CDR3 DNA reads TGTGCCAGCAGCTTAGATTTCTCAGGAACCTACGAGCAGTACTTC. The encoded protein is CASSLDFSGTYEQYF.

For the CDR3, the DNA is TGTGCCAGCAGCTTAGCACACAGGGTGAACGAGCAGTACTTC. Translating it yields CASSLAHRVNEQYF. J is TRBJ2-7 and V is TRBV7-8; TRBD1 might be the D (6 bases). The CDR3 contains 14 residues. Trimming cost V 0 bases and J 5 bases, with 11 bases left between them. CDR1 and CDR2 (germline): SGHVS, FQNEAQ.

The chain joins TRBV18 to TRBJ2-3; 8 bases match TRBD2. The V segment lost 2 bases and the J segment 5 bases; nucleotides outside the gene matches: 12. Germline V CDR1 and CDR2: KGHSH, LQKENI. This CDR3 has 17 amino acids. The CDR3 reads CASSPIPLAEMGDTQYF. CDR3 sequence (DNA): TGTGCCAGCTCACCAATCCCACTAGCGGAAATGGGAGATACGCAGTATTTT.

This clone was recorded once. CDR3 coding DNA: TGTGCCAGCAGCCAAGATCCCGGGCAGGGGGCGGACTATGGCTACACCTTC. Its protein product is CASSQDPGQGADYGYTF. The J gene is TRBJ1-2, the V gene TRBV4-2; 8 nucleotides align to TRBD1. Germline V lookup: CDR1 LGHNA, CDR2 YNFKEQ. V lost 0 bases, J lost 3 bases, and 9 bases stayed unmatched. The CDR3 covers 17 residues.

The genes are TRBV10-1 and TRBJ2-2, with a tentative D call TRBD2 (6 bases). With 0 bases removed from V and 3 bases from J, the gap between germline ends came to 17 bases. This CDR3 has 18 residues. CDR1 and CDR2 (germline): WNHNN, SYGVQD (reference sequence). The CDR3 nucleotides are TGCGCCAGCAGTGAGTCCAGCGCCGGGACGGGAGACACCGGGGAGCTGTTTTTT. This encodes CASSESSAGTGDTGELFF.

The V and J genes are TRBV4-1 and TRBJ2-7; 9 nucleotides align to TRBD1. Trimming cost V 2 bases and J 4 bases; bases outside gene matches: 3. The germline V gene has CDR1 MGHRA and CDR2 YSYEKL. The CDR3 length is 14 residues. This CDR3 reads CASSQPGQGYEQYF. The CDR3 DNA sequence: TGCGCCAGCAGCCAACCGGGACAGGGATACGAGCAGTACTTC.

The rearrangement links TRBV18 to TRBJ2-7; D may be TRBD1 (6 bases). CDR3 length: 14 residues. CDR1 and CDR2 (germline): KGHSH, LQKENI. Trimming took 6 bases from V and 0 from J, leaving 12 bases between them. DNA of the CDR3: TGTGCCAGCTCGGGTTCGGACAGCTCCTACGAGCAGTACTTC. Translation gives CASSGSDSSYEQYF. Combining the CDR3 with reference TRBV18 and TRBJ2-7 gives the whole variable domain NAGVMQNPRHLVRRRGQEARLRCSPMKGHSHVYWYRQLPEEGLKFMVYLQKENIIDESGMPKERFSAEFPKEGPSILRIQQVVRGDSAAYFCASSGSDSSYEQYFGPGTRLTVT.

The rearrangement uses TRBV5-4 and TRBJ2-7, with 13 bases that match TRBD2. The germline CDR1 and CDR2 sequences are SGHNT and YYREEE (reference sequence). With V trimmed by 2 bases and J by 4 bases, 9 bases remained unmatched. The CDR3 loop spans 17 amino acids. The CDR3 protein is CASSLLAGGRVSYEQYF. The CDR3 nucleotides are TGTGCCAGCAGCTTACTAGCGGGAGGGCGGGTTTCGTACGAGCAGTACTTC.

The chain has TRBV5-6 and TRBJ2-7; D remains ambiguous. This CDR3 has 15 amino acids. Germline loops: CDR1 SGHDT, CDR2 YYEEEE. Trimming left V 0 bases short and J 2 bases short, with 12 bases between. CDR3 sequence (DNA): TGTGCCAGCAGCTTGGGGTTCATGAACACCTACGAGCAGTACTTC. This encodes CASSLGFMNTYEQYF.